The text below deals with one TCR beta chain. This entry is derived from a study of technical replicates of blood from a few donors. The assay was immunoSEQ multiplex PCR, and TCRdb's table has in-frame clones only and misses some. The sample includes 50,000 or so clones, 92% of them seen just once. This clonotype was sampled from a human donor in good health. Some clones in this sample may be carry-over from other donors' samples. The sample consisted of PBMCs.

CDR3 sequence reads: CASSFGPGGSYEQYF. The CDR3 region has the DNA TGCGCCAGCAGCTTCGGACCGGGAGGCTCCTACGAGCAGTACTTC. The rearrangement links TRBV5-1 to TRBJ2-7, with 7 bases aligning to TRBD2. This CDR3 spans 15 amino acids. V was clipped by 2 bases and J by 0 bases; unmatched bases: 5. Germline V gene lookup returns CDR1 SGHRS and CDR2 YFSETQ. Filled out from reference TRBV5-1 and TRBJ2-7, the complete variable domain reads KAGVTQTPRYLIKTRGQQVTLSCSPISGHRSVSWYQQTPGQGLQFLFEYFSETQRNKGNFPGRFSGRQFSNSRSEMNVSTLELGDSALYLCASSFGPGGSYEQYFGPGTRLTVT.